Following are 21 T cell receptor beta chains from one sample sequenced in a study of blood T cells in healthy people across ages. A second PCR, run for roughly 6 to 11 cycles, used a sample-barcoded 5' primer plus a J-beta primer mix. One entry per CDR3 protein results from TCRdb running MiXCR on the 5' RACE reads. This table holds 750,000 to 1,000,000 distinct CDR3 sequences, roughly 28% found once. This sample was shared with a second study, whose subject was T cells of mothers and their children.

Material: blood. Source of these receptors: a woman aged 40 to 50 in good health.

This clonotype was found many times. V usage is TRBV20-1 and J usage is TRBJ2-5; D remains unclear. The CDR3 length is 15 residues. Trimming shortened V by 3 bases and J by 1 base, and 15 bases separated the two germline ends. Germline V gives CDR1 DFQATT, CDR2 SNEGSKA (reference sequence). The CDR3 coding sequence is TGCAGTGCTAGGCCGGTGAGGTTCCCCCAAGAGACCCAGTACTTC. Translating gives CSARPVRFPQETQYF.

The J gene is TRBJ2-7, the V gene TRBV12-3 or TRBV12-4; TRBD1 matches 11 bases. The J call may be incorrect, as the DNA end agrees better with TRBJ2-5. The CDR3 spans 13 residues. In DNA form, the CDR3 reads TGTGCCAGCAGGTCCGGGACAGGGGGGACCCAGTACTTC. Its protein is CASRSGTGGTQYF.

This clonotype was observed at least ten times. This sequence joins TRBV28 and TRBJ2-1; TRBD1 or TRBD2 may be the D gene (5 bases each). V was shortened by 7 bases and J by 0 bases, with 13 bases between the two germline ends. CDR3 length: 15 amino acids. CDR1 is MDHEN and CDR2 is SYDVKM in the germline V gene. The CDR3 DNA follows: TGTGCCAGCAATCGGGCAGGGAGCTCCTACAATGAGCAGTTCTTC. Its protein is CASNRAGSSYNEQFF.

This chain links TRBV20-1 with TRBJ2-5; 8 bases line up with TRBD2. Germline trimming cut 8 bases from V and 5 bases from J; bases unmatched to any gene: 10. The CDR3 runs to 13 residues. From germline, CDR1 is DFQATT and CDR2 SNEGSKA (reference sequence). CDR3: CSIQAGVRETQYF. The DNA of the CDR3 is TGCAGTATTCAAGCGGGGGTGAGGGAGACCCAGTACTTC.

This clonotype was found a few times. The V and J genes are TRBV7-2 and TRBJ1-5; TRBD1 is a possible D gene (5 bases). V was pared by 4 bases and J by 2 bases, with 21 bases between. Germline loops: CDR1 SGHTA, CDR2 FQGNSA. CDR3 size: 18 residues. This chain's CDR3 is CASSSSQVGGPGNQPQHF. The DNA for the CDR3 is TGTGCCAGCAGCTCGAGCCAGGTGGGGGGACCTGGCAATCAGCCCCAGCATTTT.

In the case of this clonotype: With a much larger clone just one base away, this may be a read error. The V gene is TRBV4-2, the J gene TRBJ2-7; D gene ambiguous. V was shortened by 0 bases and J by 12 bases, with 24 bases between the two germline ends. The CDR3 totals 16 residues. Germline lookup yields CDR1 LGHNA and CDR2 YNFKEQ. The CDR3 loop is CASSQDRLGHGETRYF. DNA for the CDR3: TGTGCCAGCAGCCAAGATCGGCTAGGGCATGGAGAGACCCGGTACTTC.

The chain carries TRBV6-1 and TRBJ2-6; 10 bases map to TRBD1. V shed 7 bases, J shed 0 bases, and the junction held 6 bases outside the gene matches. Germline V lookup: CDR1 MNHNS, CDR2 SASEGT. The CDR3 extends over 17 amino acids. CDR3 DNA: TGTGCCAGCACCGGGACAGGGGAAAACTCTGGGGCCAACGTCCTGACTTTC. Translated, it gives CASTGTGENSGANVLTF.

This clonotype was seen a few times. The chain recombines TRBV29-1 with TRBJ1-2; possibly TRBD1 for D (5 bases). The germline CDR1 and CDR2 sequences are SQVTM and ANQGSEA. Trimming removed 1 base at V and 1 base at J, with 7 bases between. This CDR3 comprises 13 residues. The CDR3 DNA reads as TGCAGCGTTGAAGGGGGCAGTAACTATGGCTACACCTTC. Translated: CSVEGGSNYGYTF.

V and J are TRBV7-8 and TRBJ1-2, with a weak D call TRBD1 (6 bases). CDR1 and CDR2 from the germline V gene are SGHVS and FQNEAQ. This CDR3 has 14 residues. Trimming left V 5 bases short and J 7 bases short, with 17 bases between. CDR3 nucleotide sequence: TGTGCCAGCAGCCCTTCCCGAACAGGGAGTGGCTACACCTTC. It is translated as CASSPSRTGSGYTF.

This sequence joins TRBV20-1 and TRBJ2-5; D might be TRBD1 (6 bases). Trimming left V 1 base short and J 2 bases short, with 11 bases between. The germline gives CDR1 DFQATT, CDR2 SNEGSKA (reference sequence). The CDR3 contains 14 residues. The CDR3 is CSARGTAYQETQYF. For the CDR3, the DNA is TGCAGTGCTAGAGGGACAGCCTATCAAGAGACCCAGTACTTC.

The chain links TRBV27 to TRBJ1-2; tentatively, D is TRBD1 (5 bases). CDR3 size: 14 residues. V dropped 5 bases and J dropped 7 bases, with 17 bases sitting between them. Germline CDR1 MNHEY, CDR2 SMNVEV (reference sequence). The CDR3 reads CASSQVGRVVGYTF. In DNA, the CDR3 is TGTGCCAGCAGTCAAGTAGGCAGGGTAGTTGGCTACACCTTC.

This clonotype showed up just once. A clone one base away is much larger, so this may be a read error. The chain has TRBV6-5 and TRBJ2-1, with 11 bases matching TRBD2. The J call could be wrong; TRBJ2-7 is a better fit for the DNA end. The CDR3 totals 18 residues. Germline-derived CDR1 and CDR2 are MNHEY and SVGAGI. Written as DNA, the CDR3 is TGTGCCAGCAGTTATACGACTAGCGGGATGAGCTCCTACAATGAGCAGTACTTC. Translation: CASSYTTSGMSSYNEQYF.

This clonotype was seen more than once but under ten times. This chain uses TRBV7-6 with TRBJ2-1; 10 bases are a match to TRBD2. From germline, CDR1 is SGHVS and CDR2 FNYEAQ. This CDR3 spans 16 amino acids. V was clipped by 4 bases and J by 7 bases; unmatched bases: 10. CDR3 sequence (DNA): TGTGCCAGCAGCTCCGGAGCGGGGGGGGCGGGGAATGAGCAGTTCTTC. This translates into CASSSGAGGAGNEQFF.

The J gene is TRBJ2-7, the V gene TRBV7-8; 11 bases are shared with TRBD2. This CDR3 is built from 17 residues. The ends lost 0 bases at V and 4 bases at J; junction bases unmatched: 8. The germline CDR1 and CDR2 sequences are SGHVS and FQNEAQ. The CDR3 here is CASSLARLAGGPYEQYF. In DNA form, the CDR3 reads TGTGCCAGCAGCTTAGCGAGATTAGCGGGGGGGCCTTACGAGCAGTACTTC.

In this sample, this clonotype turned up a few times. This chain uses TRBV9 with TRBJ1-6, with TRBD1 identical over 8 bases. J was trimmed by 7 bases and V by 3 bases; bases with no gene match: 6. Looked up from germline, CDR1 is SGDLS and CDR2 is YYNGEE. This CDR3 is 15 amino acids long. The CDR3 bases are TGTGCCAGCAGCGCCGGACAGGGCAGGAATTCACCCCTCCACTTT. Residues: CASSAGQGRNSPLHF. The full variable domain, in which reference TRBV9 and TRBJ1-6 provide the parts outside the CDR3, is DSGVTQTPKHLITATGQRVTLRCSPRSGDLSVYWYQQSLDQGLQFLIQYYNGEERAKGNILERFSAQQFPDLHSELNLSSLELGDSALYFCASSAGQGRNSPLHFGNGTRLTVT.

For the CDR3, the DNA is TGTGCCAGCAGTGAATCGACAGGACGAACTGAAGCTTTCTTT. It encodes CASSESTGRTEAFF. The chain joins TRBV25-1 to TRBJ1-1; a weak D match, TRBD1 (6 bases). The germline V and J ends were trimmed by 1 base and 5 bases, with 11 bases remaining between them. CDR3 length equals 14 residues. Germline V gene lookup returns CDR1 MGHDK and CDR2 SYGVNS.

The gene calls are TRBV5-1 and TRBJ2-2; D remains ambiguous. The CDR3 consists of 15 residues. The germline gives CDR1 SGHRS, CDR2 YFSETQ. Between the trimmed V and J ends, which lost 7 bases and 0 bases, there was a span of 13 bases. Here the CDR3 DNA reads TGCGCCAGCCGAGTTAGAATGGCGAACACCGGGGAGCTGTTTTTT. Protein sequence: CASRVRMANTGELFF.

In regard to this clonotype: Mismatch with germline at one junction end may stem from a read error. This chain connects TRBV7-3 to TRBJ2-1, with TRBD2 matching 9 bases. The germline V gene encodes CDR1 SGHTA and CDR2 FQGTGA. The CDR3 runs to 14 residues. CDR3 in DNA: TGTGCCAACAGCCTACTAGCGGGCTACAATGAGCAGTTCTTC. Translated: CANSLLAGYNEQFF.

V gene TRBV20-1 combines with J gene TRBJ1-2; D is perhaps TRBD1 (5 bases). The germline gives CDR1 DFQATT, CDR2 SNEGSKA (reference sequence). CDR3 length equals 13 residues. V was clipped by 6 bases and J by 0 bases, with 11 bases between them. CDR3 in amino acids: CSASTGANYGYTF. The CDR3, as DNA: TGCAGTGCCTCGACGGGGGCTAACTATGGCTACACCTTC.

The sample holds many counts of this clonotype. The chain employs TRBV27 and TRBJ1-1, with TRBD1 matching 9 bases. The CDR3 runs to 15 residues. Trimming at V came to 6 bases and at J to 1 base, leaving 6 bases not matched to a gene. CDR1 is MNHEY and CDR2 is SMNVEV in the germline V gene (reference sequence). CDR3 sequence reads: CASRDRGKGNTEAFF. The CDR3, as DNA: TGTGCCAGCAGGGACAGGGGAAAGGGGAACACTGAAGCTTTCTTT.

Note on this clonotype: A clone one base away is much larger, so this may be a read error. This rearrangement joins TRBV9 to TRBJ2-7; no clear D. Germline V gives CDR1 SGDLS, CDR2 YYNGEE. The CDR3 contains 17 residues. Here the CDR3 DNA reads TGTGCCGGCAGCGTATCCCTCGAGTCCCAGACCTCCTACGAGCAGTACTTC. Residues: CAGSVSLESQTSYEQYF.